These 9 T cell receptor beta chains were all obtained from the same sample, sequenced in a study of cytomegalovirus exposure and HLA in healthy donors. Sequencing used immunoSEQ multiplex PCR; TCRdb keeps in-frame clones, though not all of them. The sample yields about 280,000 clones, about 86% seen once. The sequencing sample was made of PBMCs. The receptors derive from a woman aged 18-29 years in good health and CMV-seronegative.

This sequence joins TRBV5-1 and TRBJ2-3; TRBD2 aligns across 15 bases. Germline V gene sequence: CDR1 SGHRS, CDR2 YFSETQ. This CDR3 has 17 amino acids. V shed 4 bases, J shed 0 bases, and the junction held 3 bases outside the gene matches. The CDR3 DNA is TGCGCCAGCAGCCAGGGACTAGCGGGGGGAAGCACAGATACGCAGTATTTT. Translation gives CASSQGLAGGSTDTQYF.

The rearrangement joins TRBV5-4 to TRBJ2-1, with 11 bases identical to TRBD2. With V trimmed by 4 bases and J by 6 bases, 9 bases remained unmatched. This CDR3 is built from 16 residues. CDR1 is SGHNT and CDR2 is YYREEE in the germline V gene (reference sequence). CDR3 protein: CASSRISGGAGNEQFF. CDR3 sequence (DNA): TGTGCCAGCAGCCGAATTAGCGGGGGGGCTGGCAATGAGCAGTTCTTC.

V is TRBV7-9 and J is TRBJ2-7; TRBD1 aligns across 10 bases. Trimming cost V 6 bases and J 5 bases; bases outside gene matches: 7. The CDR3 totals 14 residues. Germline CDR1 and CDR2: SEHNR and FQNEAQ (reference sequence). The CDR3 DNA follows: TGTGCCAGCAGGCACGGGACAGGGGCCCACGAGCAGTACTTC. It translates to CASRHGTGAHEQYF.

The chain combines TRBV4-1 with TRBJ1-1, with 8 bases aligning to TRBD1. Losses at the gene ends were 4 bases for V and 1 base for J; bases not matched to a gene: 5. The CDR3 is 15 residues long. Germline CDR1 is MGHRA and CDR2 is YSYEKL. The CDR3 loop is CASSPRTGSNTEAFF. CDR3 DNA: TGCGCCAGCAGCCCACGGACAGGGTCGAACACTGAAGCTTTCTTT.

This clone turned up a few times. The genes are TRBV10-2 and TRBJ1-2, with TRBD1 as a possible D gene (6 bases). The CDR3 totals 12 residues. Germline V gene lookup returns CDR1 WSHSY and CDR2 SAAADI. V lost 2 bases and J 9 bases, leaving 10 bases between the germline ends. CDR3 nucleotides: TGCGCCAGCAGTGAGAACAGGGAACGCTACACCTTC. This codes for CASSENRERYTF.

The rearrangement uses TRBV18 and TRBJ1-5, with TRBD1 matching over 9 bases. This CDR3 has 15 residues. Germline CDR1 KGHSH, CDR2 LQKENI. V dropped 6 bases and J dropped 3; count of bases not matched to a gene: 6. CDR3 amino acids: CASSQGQGTNQPQHF. CDR3 bases: TGTGCCAGCTCCCAAGGACAGGGGACCAATCAGCCCCAGCATTTT. The full variable domain, in which reference TRBV18 and TRBJ1-5 provide the parts outside the CDR3, is NAGVMQNPRHLVRRRGQEARLRCSPMKGHSHVYWYRQLPEEGLKFMVYLQKENIIDESGMPKERFSAEFPKEGPSILRIQQVVRGDSAAYFCASSQGQGTNQPQHFGDGTRLSIL.

This chain connects TRBV30 to TRBJ2-2; 9 nucleotides line up with TRBD2. Germline assignment: CDR1 GTSNPN and CDR2 SVGIG (reference sequence). The CDR3 is 14 amino acids. V lost 2 bases to trimming and J lost 5 bases; unmatched junction nucleotides: 3. This chain's CDR3 is CAWSLAGETGELFF. The CDR3 coding sequence is TGTGCCTGGAGTTTAGCGGGAGAAACCGGGGAGCTGTTTTTT.

The chain uses TRBV5-1 and TRBJ2-4; 7 bases fit TRBD2. The CDR3 consists of 15 residues. V lost 4 bases and J lost 1; bases outside the gene matches: 5. CDR1 is SGHRS, CDR2 YFSETQ, per germline. DNA of the CDR3: TGCGCCAGCAGCCCCTTCGGGGGGGCCAAAAACATTCAGTACTTC. Translated, it gives CASSPFGGAKNIQYF.

The DNA for the CDR3 is TGTGCCACCGAGACAGGGGACTCCTATGGCTACACCTTC. Its protein is CATETGDSYGYTF. V and J are TRBV10-3 and TRBJ1-2; 8 bases agree with TRBD1. CDR1 is ENHRY, CDR2 SYGVKD, per germline. The CDR3 is made up of 13 amino acids. Trimming removed 10 bases from V and 4 bases from J; junction bases left unmatched: 8.